Below, 32 T cell receptor beta chains from the same sample are listed, as sequenced in a study of blood T cell repertoires in COVID-19. Repertoires were generated with immunoSEQ multiplex PCR, while TCRdb's copy carries only in-frame clones and drops some. This sample has 250,000 to 300,000 clones, with about nine tenths found just once. The sample comprised peripheral blood. Receptors were obtained from a woman in her 30s with COVID-19, enrolled during active disease.

V is TRBV6-7 and J is TRBJ1-1, with D maybe TRBD1 (5 bases). TRBV6-7 carries the ORF label, with uncertain function. CDR3 length equals 12 residues. V dropped 6 bases and J dropped 9 bases, with 14 bases sitting between them. The CDR3 reads CASRGGGGKAFF. The CDR3 DNA reads as TGTGCCAGCAGGGGGGGAGGTGGAAAAGCTTTCTTT.

This clone appeared a single time. V and J are TRBV30 and TRBJ2-1, with TRBD2 identical over 8 bases. Germline V gene sequence: CDR1 GTSNPN, CDR2 SVGIG (reference sequence). After removal of 3 bases from V and 6 bases from J, the junction contained 7 bases not matched to a gene. The CDR3 has 14 residues. In DNA, the CDR3 is TGTGCCTGGAGGAGCGGGAGCTACGTCAATGAGCAGTTCTTC. Residues: CAWRSGSYVNEQFF.

V is TRBV9 and J is TRBJ2-7, with TRBD2 matching 9 bases. Germline CDR1 is SGDLS and CDR2 is YYNGEE. Trimming cost V 0 bases and J 5 bases; bases outside gene matches: 6. The CDR3 is made up of 15 amino acids. The chain's CDR3 is CASSVGSGSRNEQYF. As DNA, the CDR3 is TGTGCCAGCAGCGTAGGTAGCGGGAGTCGGAACGAGCAGTACTTC.

The gene calls are TRBV15 and TRBJ2-1, with 14 positions matching TRBD2. The junction had 14 bases not matched to a gene; V was cut back by 3 bases and J by 7 bases. The CDR3 sequence is 19 residues long. Germline V gene lookup returns CDR1 LNHNV and CDR2 YYDKDF (reference sequence). The CDR3 is CATSSVGLGTSGSRNEQFF. CDR3 DNA: TGTGCCACCAGCAGCGTCGGGCTCGGGACTAGCGGGAGTCGGAATGAGCAGTTCTTC.

V gene TRBV13 combines with J gene TRBJ1-4, with 7 bases matching TRBD1. This CDR3 has 15 amino acids. Looked up from germline, CDR1 is PRHDT and CDR2 is FYEKMQ (reference sequence). Trimming cost V 5 bases and J 1 base; bases outside gene matches: 4. In nucleotides, the CDR3 is TGTGCCAGCAGCCACAGGGGTAGAACTAATGAAAAACTGTTTTTT. It is translated as CASSHRGRTNEKLFF. Using reference TRBV13 and TRBJ1-4 for the parts outside the CDR3, the full variable domain is AAGVIQSPRHLIKEKRETATLKCYPIPRHDTVYWYQQGPGQDPQFLISFYEKMQSDKGSIPDRFSAQQFSDYHSELNMSSLELGDSALYFCASSHRGRTNEKLFFGSGTQLSVL.

This chain uses TRBV28 with TRBJ1-4, with 8 bases lining up with TRBD1. The CDR3 length is 15 residues. The trim removed 5 bases at V and 7 bases at J, leaving 9 bases unmatched. Looked up from germline, CDR1 is MDHEN and CDR2 is SYDVKM. DNA for the CDR3: TGTGCCAGCAGTCCTCCAACAGGGGGAGCTGAAAAACTGTTTTTT. Amino acids: CASSPPTGGAEKLFF.

This chain links TRBV5-1 with TRBJ1-3, with 8 bases matching TRBD1. The CDR3 length is 16 residues. The V segment lost 3 bases and the J segment 3 bases; nucleotides outside the gene matches: 8. Looked up from germline, CDR1 is SGHRS and CDR2 is YFSETQ. Written as DNA, the CDR3 is TGCGCCAGCAGCTCCGGGACAGGTGGGAGTGGAAACACCATATATTTT. The encoded protein is CASSSGTGGSGNTIYF.

This chain connects TRBV27 to TRBJ2-7; the match to TRBD2 covers 13 bases. This CDR3 region has 18 residues. Germline V gives CDR1 MNHEY, CDR2 SMNVEV (reference sequence). The ends lost 4 bases at V and 0 bases at J; junction bases unmatched: 9. The DNA for the CDR3 is TGTGCCAGCAGTTCGAGAACTAGCGGGAGGGGGAGCTCCTACGAGCAGTACTTC. Amino acids: CASSSRTSGRGSSYEQYF.

The V gene is TRBV28, the J gene TRBJ1-6, with a tentative D call TRBD1 (6 bases). V lost 6 bases, J lost 13 bases, and 19 bases lay in between. Germline loops: CDR1 MDHEN, CDR2 SYDVKM. This CDR3 is built from 14 residues. In DNA, the CDR3 is TGTGCCAGCAGCGTACAGGGTGGGATAGGTCCCCTCCACTTT. This codes for CASSVQGGIGPLHF.

The gene calls are TRBV6-4 and TRBJ2-5, with D perhaps matching TRBD2 (7 bases). The germline CDR1 and CDR2 sequences are MRHNA and SNTAGT. Trimming took 3 bases from V and 10 from J, leaving 15 bases between them. CDR3 size: 13 residues. CDR3 DNA sequence: TGTGCCAGCAGTGAGTTCAGGGGAGGGAACCAGTACTTC. This encodes CASSEFRGGNQYF.

This clone was seen only a few times. This chain links TRBV10-2 with TRBJ2-7; 12 bases map to TRBD2. The CDR3 runs to 15 residues. Germline V CDR1 and CDR2: WSHSY, SAAADI. The V segment lost 5 bases and the J segment 2 bases; nucleotides outside the gene matches: 4. The CDR3 nucleotides are TGCGCCAGCAGTACACTAGCGGGAGGTGCCTACGAGCAGTACTTC. Protein product: CASSTLAGGAYEQYF.

V gene TRBV7-8 combines with J gene TRBJ1-2; no definite D call. This CDR3 is 13 amino acids long. V lost 1 base and J lost 4, with 7 bases in between. Germline-derived CDR1 and CDR2 are SGHVS and FQNEAQ. Here the CDR3 DNA reads TGTGCCAGCAGCTTAGAGAGTAGCTATGGCTACACCTTC. Its translation: CASSLESSYGYTF.

The J gene is TRBJ2-7, the V gene TRBV11-2; D remains ambiguous. The CDR3 consists of 14 residues. Germline lookup yields CDR1 SGHAT and CDR2 FQNNGV. V gave up 0 bases and J gave up 0 bases, with 6 bases separating them. The CDR3 DNA sequence: TGTGCCAGCAGCTTAGACACAACCTCCTACGAGCAGTACTTC. Encoded protein: CASSLDTTSYEQYF.

The chain combines TRBV11-2 with TRBJ2-2, with D tentatively TRBD2 (5 bases). Trimming pared 2 bases from V and 3 bases from J, leaving 13 bases between. CDR1 is SGHAT, CDR2 FQNNGV, per germline. This CDR3 spans 16 amino acids. The CDR3 region is CASSLRHPGDTGELFF. The CDR3 bases are TGTGCCAGCAGCTTAAGGCATCCCGGGGACACCGGGGAGCTGTTTTTT.

The chain is built from TRBV27 and TRBJ2-3; 7 bases align to TRBD2. J was trimmed by 6 bases and V by 6 bases; bases with no gene match: 6. Germline V gene data show CDR1 as MNHEY and CDR2 as SMNVEV (reference sequence). CDR3 length: 13 amino acids. The CDR3 DNA reads TGTGCCAGCAGGCCGACTAGCCTGGATACGCAGTATTTT. This gives the protein CASRPTSLDTQYF.

V is TRBV3-1 (or the pseudogene TRBV3-2) and J is TRBJ1-6; D not certain. Germline V CDR1 and CDR2: LGHDT, YNNKEL (reference sequence). The germline V and J ends were trimmed by 0 bases and 0 bases, with 6 bases remaining between them. This CDR3 contains 16 residues. The CDR3 reads CASSQEGSSYNSPLHF. CDR3 sequence (DNA): TGTGCCAGCAGCCAAGAGGGGAGCTCCTATAATTCACCCCTCCACTTT.

The DNA of the CDR3 is TGTGCCAGCAGCTCATTACCGCGACAGGGGAAGACTTACAATGAGCAGTTCTTC. As protein: CASSSLPRQGKTYNEQFF. The chain carries TRBV7-6 and TRBJ2-1, with 8 nucleotides matching TRBD1. The trim removed 4 bases at V and 4 bases at J, leaving 15 bases unmatched. Germline V lookup: CDR1 SGHVS, CDR2 FNYEAQ. This CDR3 comprises 18 residues.

The rearrangement uses TRBV27 and TRBJ2-1; 11 positions match TRBD2. This CDR3 region has 18 residues. V lost 5 bases to trimming and J lost 1 base; unmatched junction nucleotides: 10. CDR1 and CDR2 from the germline V gene are MNHEY and SMNVEV (reference sequence). This CDR3 reads CASSKTSGTIRSYNEQFF. CDR3 nucleotides: TGTGCCAGCAGTAAGACTAGCGGGACCATCCGATCCTACAATGAGCAGTTCTTC.

This chain uses TRBV2 with TRBJ2-5; possibly TRBD2 for D (5 bases). This CDR3 has 14 amino acids. Germline CDR1 and CDR2: SNHLY and FYNNEI. With 1 base removed from V and 7 bases from J, the gap between germline ends came to 13 bases. CDR3 amino acids: CASSEGAGPGTQYF. As DNA, the CDR3 is TGTGCCAGCAGTGAAGGGGCGGGCCCTGGGACCCAGTACTTC.

The J gene is TRBJ1-1, the V gene TRBV5-4; TRBD1 matches 8 bases. V was pared by 4 bases and J by 6 bases, with 8 bases of the junction left unmatched. This CDR3 contains 14 residues. Per the germline V gene, CDR1 is SGHNT and CDR2 is YYREEE (reference sequence). The CDR3 sequence is CASSTRQGLSEAFF. The CDR3 DNA is TGTGCCAGCAGCACTAGACAGGGGTTGTCTGAAGCTTTCTTT.

The V and J genes are TRBV4-3 and TRBJ2-5, with 10 bases aligning to TRBD2. The V gene's germline CDR1 is LGHNA and CDR2 YSLEER. V dropped 1 base and J dropped 1; count of bases not matched to a gene: 9. This CDR3 has 18 amino acids. The CDR3 nucleotides read TGCGCCAGCAGCCAAGTCATAGCCAGCGGGAGGGCCCAAGAGACCCAGTACTTC. Translating it yields CASSQVIASGRAQETQYF.

The chain uses TRBV27 and TRBJ2-7, with TRBD1 matching 7 bases. Germline V CDR1 and CDR2: MNHEY, SMNVEV (reference sequence). This CDR3 region has 14 residues. J lost 0 bases, V lost 5 bases, and 4 bases had no gene match. The CDR3 sequence: CASSTGVSSYEQYF. CDR3 DNA: TGTGCCAGCAGTACAGGGGTCAGCTCCTACGAGCAGTACTTC.

V and J are TRBV5-5 and TRBJ2-7; a weak D match, TRBD2 (5 bases). The germline V gene encodes CDR1 SGHKS and CDR2 YYEKEE (reference sequence). Trimming shortened V by 4 bases and J by 7 bases, and 9 bases separated the two germline ends. The CDR3 covers 11 residues. In nucleotides, the CDR3 is TGTGCCAGCAGCACGAGGAGGGAGCAGTACTTC. Translating it yields CASSTRREQYF.

This rearrangement joins TRBV7-9 to TRBJ1-4; D unresolved. The CDR3 length is 11 residues. CDR1 SEHNR and CDR2 FQNEAQ come from the germline V gene (reference sequence). Between the trimmed V and J ends, which lost 5 bases and 5 bases, there was a span of 3 bases. The CDR3 nucleotides are TGTGCCAGCAGCATAAATGAAAAACTGTTTTTT. Translating it yields CASSINEKLFF.

The gene calls are TRBV10-3 and TRBJ2-5; a weak D match, TRBD1 (6 bases). V was cut by 1 base and J by 5 bases, with 11 bases left in between. The CDR3 has 14 residues. Germline lookup yields CDR1 ENHRY and CDR2 SYGVKD. This CDR3 is CAISEYREGETQYF. DNA for the CDR3: TGTGCCATCAGTGAGTACAGGGAAGGGGAGACCCAGTACTTC.

The chain couples TRBV5-1 to TRBJ2-7, with D possibly TRBD2 on 5 matching bases. Trimming shortened V by 6 bases and J by 3 bases, and 16 bases separated the two germline ends. The length of the CDR3 is 14 residues. CDR1 is SGHRS and CDR2 is YFSETQ in the germline V gene. The CDR3 loop is CASTFGTGSYEQYF. The CDR3 DNA reads TGCGCCAGCACCTTTGGCACTGGGAGCTACGAGCAGTACTTC.

The chain is built from TRBV2 and TRBJ2-3; possibly TRBD2 for D (5 bases). This CDR3 comprises 12 residues. V lost 6 bases and J lost 4, with 8 bases in between. The germline CDR1 and CDR2 sequences are SNHLY and FYNNEI. The DNA of the CDR3 is TGTGCCAGCAGGAGGGAAGCAGATACGCAGTATTTT. Amino acid sequence: CASRREADTQYF.

The V and J genes are TRBV3-1 (or the pseudogene TRBV3-2) and TRBJ2-7, with TRBD1 matching 8 bases. Germline trimming cut 4 bases from V and 7 bases from J; bases unmatched to any gene: 9. Germline V gives CDR1 LGHDT, CDR2 YNNKEL (reference sequence). CDR3 size: 14 residues. In DNA, the CDR3 is TGTGCCAGCAGCCGCGGACAGGGCCCTTGGGAGCAGTACTTC. Its translation is CASSRGQGPWEQYF.

The genes are TRBV6-5 and TRBJ1-1, with a possible D match to TRBD1 (6 bases). This CDR3 region has 15 residues. V lost 6 bases to trimming and J lost 4 bases, with 18 bases between them. CDR1 and CDR2 from the germline V gene are MNHEY and SVGAGI. The CDR3 DNA follows: TGTGCCAGCAGGGGGGGGCCAATATACCCCACTGAAGCTTTCTTT. As protein: CASRGGPIYPTEAFF.

This clone was counted once. V gene TRBV27 combines with J gene TRBJ2-7, with TRBD2 identical over 7 bases. CDR1 MNHEY and CDR2 SMNVEV come from the germline V gene (reference sequence). This CDR3 spans 14 amino acids. Losses at the gene ends were 6 bases for V and 0 bases for J; bases not matched to a gene: 5. This chain's CDR3 is CASRPAGSSYEQYF. The CDR3 bases are TGTGCCAGCAGGCCAGCGGGAAGCTCCTACGAGCAGTACTTC.

This CDR3 reads CASSAGLAGEDTQYF. As DNA, the CDR3 is TGCGCCAGCAGCGCGGGACTAGCGGGAGAGGATACGCAGTATTTT. The chain combines TRBV5-1 with TRBJ2-3, with 14 bases identical to TRBD2. The CDR3 consists of 15 residues. Germline trimming cut 4 bases from V and 6 bases from J; bases unmatched to any gene: 4. Germline CDR1 and CDR2: SGHRS and YFSETQ.

J is TRBJ2-7 and V is TRBV9; D call uncertain. Germline-derived CDR1 and CDR2 are SGDLS and YYNGEE. The V gene lost 0 bases and the J gene lost 0 bases, with 7 bases spanning the gap. The CDR3 sequence is 14 residues long. The chain's CDR3 is CASSVGPFSYEQYF. The CDR3 DNA follows: TGTGCCAGCAGCGTAGGTCCCTTCTCCTACGAGCAGTACTTC. Filled out from reference TRBV9 and TRBJ2-7, the complete variable domain reads DSGVTQTPKHLITATGQRVTLRCSPRSGDLSVYWYQQSLDQGLQFLIQYYNGEERAKGNILERFSAQQFPDLHSELNLSSLELGDSALYFCASSVGPFSYEQYFGPGTRLTVT.